Listed here are 21 T cell receptor beta chains from one sample, sequenced in a study of blood T cells in healthy people across ages. With a J-beta primer mix and a sample-barcoded 5' primer, a second PCR ran roughly 6 to 11 cycles. In TCRdb, the 5' RACE reads were re-called with MiXCR into one record per CDR3 protein. Of 950,000 to 1,200,000 distinct CDR3 sequences in the sample, about two fifths were seen once. The sequencing sample was made of blood. These receptors were obtained from a man younger than 35 in good health.

The V and J genes are TRBV12-3 or TRBV12-4 and TRBJ2-5; 8 positions match TRBD2. This CDR3 is 14 amino acids long. V was pared by 6 bases and J by 1 base, with 4 bases of the junction left unmatched. This chain's CDR3 is CASRRGTSQETQYF. The CDR3 DNA follows: TGTGCCAGCAGACGAGGGACTAGCCAAGAGACCCAGTACTTC.

The chain carries TRBV27 and TRBJ2-7; D may be TRBD2 (5 bases). Germline V CDR1 and CDR2: MNHEY, SMNVEV (reference sequence). There are 16 residues in the CDR3. Trimming took 3 bases from V and 6 from J, leaving 21 bases between them. The CDR3: CASSFSWTSDFGEQYF. The DNA for the CDR3 is TGTGCCAGCAGTTTCTCATGGACTTCGGACTTCGGCGAGCAGTACTTC.

The chain has TRBV6-1 and TRBJ1-5, with 7 bases that match TRBD1. This CDR3 is built from 17 residues. Germline V lookup: CDR1 MNHNS, CDR2 SASEGT. The junction had 9 bases not matched to a gene; V was cut back by 3 bases and J by 1 base. The CDR3 here is CASSELPTGLSNQPQHF. CDR3 bases: TGTGCCAGCAGTGAGTTACCGACAGGGCTGAGCAATCAGCCCCAGCATTTT.

This clonotype occurred a few times. This chain joins TRBV18 and TRBJ2-3, with D perhaps given as TRBD1 or TRBD2 (6 bases each). The CDR3 totals 16 residues. Between the trimmed V and J ends, which lost 2 bases and 5 bases, there was a span of 17 bases. Germline-derived CDR1 and CDR2 are KGHSH and LQKENI. CDR3 sequence reads: CASSPFPGAQEDTQYF. The CDR3 DNA follows: TGTGCCAGCTCACCATTTCCGGGGGCGCAGGAAGATACGCAGTATTTT.

As regards this clonotype: Since a much larger clone is just one base distant, this may be a read error. The gene calls are TRBV9 and TRBJ2-1; 7 bases fit TRBD2. V shed 0 bases, J shed 3 bases, and the junction held 3 bases outside the gene matches. There are 15 residues in the CDR3. Germline V gene sequence: CDR1 SGDLS, CDR2 YYNGEE. CDR3 nucleotide sequence: TGTGCCAGCAGCGTAGGTTGGGGGGGCTACAATGAGCAGTTCTTC. Its protein product is CASSVGWGGYNEQFF.

About this clonotype itself: The junction departs from germline at one end; a sequencing error may be responsible. The V call is TRBV9, the J call TRBJ1-2; D not resolved. This CDR3 region has 16 residues. Germline CDR1 is SGDLS and CDR2 is YYNGEE. In DNA form, the CDR3 reads TGTGCCAGCAACGTAGAAGCTGGGGAGGTTAACTATGGCTACACCTTC. Its protein product is CASNVEAGEVNYGYTF.

This clonotype was seen only a few times. The chain couples TRBV11-2 to TRBJ2-7; D remains ambiguous. Gene TRBJ2-5 matches the end of the DNA better, so the J call may be wrong. The CDR3 length is 12 residues. Germline-derived CDR1 and CDR2 are SGHAT and FQNNGV. In DNA, the CDR3 is TGTGCCAGCAGCTCCTTAACCGAGACCCAGTACTTC. Translation: CASSSLTETQYF.

The CDR3 bases are TGTGCCAGCAGTTACCGACTGACCTCTAGCACAGATACGCAGTATTTT. It yields the protein CASSYRLTSSTDTQYF. The rearrangement joins TRBV6-2 or TRBV6-3 to TRBJ2-3; D unresolved. CDR3 length equals 16 residues. Trimming left V 2 bases short and J 0 bases short, with 12 bases between. Germline values: CDR1 MNHEY, CDR2 SVGEGT.

As for this clonotype: The junction shows a germline mismatch at one end, possibly a read error. The chain has TRBV7-2 and TRBJ2-1; 10 bases fit TRBD2. CDR1 is SGHTA and CDR2 is FQGNSA in the germline V gene. The CDR3 spans 15 residues. The CDR3 region has the DNA TGTGCCAGCAGCTGGGGACTAGCGAATTACAATGAGCTGTTCTTC. Translating gives CASSWGLANYNELFF.

This clonotype was observed a handful of times. The chain is built from TRBV9 and TRBJ2-4; D might be TRBD1 or TRBD2, each matching 6 bases. CDR3 length: 15 amino acids. Germline lookup yields CDR1 SGDLS and CDR2 YYNGEE. V lost 4 bases, J lost 6 bases, and 17 bases lay in between. CDR3: CASSPPDGGGNIQYF. The CDR3 region has the DNA TGTGCCAGCAGCCCCCCGGACGGAGGGGGAAACATTCAGTACTTC.

V is TRBV10-3 and J is TRBJ1-3; D is ambiguous. Trimming stripped 3 bases from V and 0 bases from J, with 9 bases between. The V gene's germline CDR1 is ENHRY and CDR2 SYGVKD. The CDR3 totals 15 residues. CDR3 loop: CAISEGFFSGNTIYF. Here the CDR3 DNA reads TGTGCCATCAGTGAAGGTTTCTTCTCTGGAAACACCATATATTTT.

The V gene is TRBV7-2, the J gene TRBJ2-7, with D possibly TRBD2 on 5 matching bases. V was pared by 0 bases and J by 6 bases, with 9 bases between. The CDR3 consists of 13 residues. Germline V gene sequence: CDR1 SGHTA, CDR2 FQGNSA. This CDR3 reads CASSLADSAEQYF. CDR3 in DNA: TGTGCCAGCAGCTTAGCGGACTCGGCCGAGCAGTACTTC.

This clonotype was counted a few times. V and J are TRBV7-8 and TRBJ1-6, with D uncertain. Trimming pared 3 bases from V and 8 bases from J, leaving 11 bases between. This CDR3 has 14 amino acids. Germline V gene data show CDR1 as SGHVS and CDR2 as FQNEAQ. CDR3 loop: CASSFRGGDSPLHF. The CDR3 DNA follows: TGTGCCAGCAGCTTTCGGGGTGGGGATTCACCCCTCCACTTT.

The chain has TRBV6-6 and TRBJ2-7; D is uncertain. The CDR3 totals 10 residues. The V and J ends lost 6 bases and 7 bases respectively, with 7 bases between them. The germline gives CDR1 MNHNY, CDR2 SVGAGI (reference sequence). The CDR3 here is CASRQVEQYF. The CDR3 coding sequence is TGTGCCAGCAGGCAAGTGGAGCAGTACTTC.

Points on this clonotype: One junction end does not reproduce the germline sequence, and a read error may be involved. The chain carries TRBV11-2 and TRBJ2-3; D possibly corresponds to TRBD2 (7 bases). Germline CDR1 SGHAT, CDR2 FQNNGV. CDR3 length: 17 amino acids. The CDR3 spells CTSSLGTLALSTDTQYF. CDR3 nucleotide sequence: TGTACCAGCAGCTTAGGGACACTAGCGCTTAGCACAGATACGCAGTATTTT.

In this sample, this clonotype turned up once. The chain employs TRBV6-5 and TRBJ2-1; D is unclear. Germline CDR1 MNHEY, CDR2 SVGAGI. Trimming left V 0 bases short and J 6 bases short, with 6 bases between. CDR3 length equals 13 residues. CDR3 DNA sequence: TGTGCCAGCAGTTACTCGTGGGTCAATGAGCAGTTCTTC. Its protein is CASSYSWVNEQFF.

The chain joins TRBV20-1 to TRBJ1-5; 9 nucleotides match TRBD1. The length of the CDR3 is 14 residues. With V trimmed by 4 bases and J by 9 bases, 10 bases remained unmatched. CDR1 is DFQATT, CDR2 SNEGSKA, per germline (reference sequence). The CDR3 region is CSAKGQGGMGPQHF. CDR3 nucleotides: TGCAGTGCTAAGGGACAGGGAGGCATGGGGCCCCAGCATTTT.

Concerning this clonotype itself: This sequence may be a read error, since a much larger clone differs from it by one base. V and J are TRBV4-3 and TRBJ1-5; D is perhaps TRBD1 (5 bases). The CDR3 is 15 amino acids. From germline, CDR1 is LGHNA and CDR2 YSLEER. The CDR3 protein is CASGQETGRNQPQHF. Written as DNA, the CDR3 is TGCGCCAGCGGCCAAGAAACAGGCCGCAATCAGCCCCAGCATTTT.

This clonotype was seen only a few times. This chain uses TRBV4-3 with TRBJ1-5; D gene ambiguous. V was clipped by 0 bases and J by 2 bases, with 11 bases between them. The CDR3 has 16 residues. The V gene's germline CDR1 is LGHNA and CDR2 YSLEER. The CDR3 protein is CASSQDEITGNQPQHF. CDR3 bases: TGCGCCAGCAGCCAAGATGAGATTACAGGCAATCAGCCCCAGCATTTT.

This clonotype was counted a single time. J is TRBJ1-3 and V is TRBV20-1, with 7 bases that match TRBD1. The CDR3 sequence is 17 residues long. The V and J ends lost 4 bases and 0 bases, in that order; junction bases with no gene match: 12. In germline, CDR1 is DFQATT, CDR2 SNEGSKA (reference sequence). This CDR3 reads CSAIPQGVPYSGNTIYF. The CDR3 nucleotides are TGCAGTGCTATCCCCCAGGGGGTACCTTACTCTGGAAACACCATATATTTT.

The chain recombines TRBV7-9 with TRBJ2-1; TRBD1 is a possible D gene (5 bases). The DNA end favors TRBJ2-7, so the J call may be wrong. This CDR3 has 16 residues. The germline gives CDR1 SEHNR, CDR2 FQNEAQ (reference sequence). The CDR3 DNA follows: TGTGCCAGCAGCTTAGTGGGGCAGCCTCTCTACAATGAGCAGTACTTC. Translated, it gives CASSLVGQPLYNEQYF.